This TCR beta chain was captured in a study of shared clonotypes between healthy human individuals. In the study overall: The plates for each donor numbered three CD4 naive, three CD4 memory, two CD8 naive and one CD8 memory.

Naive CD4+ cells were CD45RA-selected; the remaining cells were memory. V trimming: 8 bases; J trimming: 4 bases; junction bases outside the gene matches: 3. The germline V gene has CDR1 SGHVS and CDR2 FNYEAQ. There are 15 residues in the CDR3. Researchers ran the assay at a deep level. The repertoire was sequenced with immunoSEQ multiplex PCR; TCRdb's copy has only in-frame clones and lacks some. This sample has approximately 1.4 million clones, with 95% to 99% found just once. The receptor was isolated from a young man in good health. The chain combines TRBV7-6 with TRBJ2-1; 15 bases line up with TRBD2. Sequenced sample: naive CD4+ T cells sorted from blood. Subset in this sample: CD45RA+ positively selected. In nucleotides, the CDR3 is TGTGCCAGCGGGGGACTAGCGGGAGGTTACAATGAGCAGTTCTTC. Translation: CASGGLAGGYNEQFF.